This T cell receptor beta chain is drawn from a study of blood T cells in healthy people across ages. Across the study: The capture of about one barcoded beta molecule per two T cells was achieved by template switching.

Study-level findings and limits: The long-lived group displayed more naive CD4+ cells, plus higher diversity, than the aged donors did. Across samples, TCR beta diversity tracked strongly with naive T cell percentage.

Concerning this clonotype: Its antigen is not known. An end of the junction does not agree with germline; a read error may underlie this.

Primers used in a second PCR of roughly 7 to 11 cycles were a sample-barcoded 5' primer and a J-beta primer mix. One entry per CDR3 protein results from TCRdb running MiXCR on the 5' RACE reads. The profile shows about 1.6 million distinct CDR3 sequences, roughly 32% of them singletons. The CDR3 sequence is 15 residues long. Germline V gives CDR1 MRHNA, CDR2 SNTAGT. The rearrangement links TRBV6-4 to TRBJ2-1, with D perhaps matching TRBD1 (6 bases). This clonotype was sampled from a woman aged 25 to 39 in good health. Sequencing input: blood. CDR3 in amino acids: CASSKKGVNYNERFF. Here the CDR3 DNA reads TGTGCCAGCAGTAAAAAGGGGGTGAACTACAATGAGCGGTTCTTC.